This TCR beta chain was documented in a study of neoadjuvant anti-PD-1 for oral cavity cancer. Clones were read by immunoSEQ multiplex PCR, and TCRdb kept only the in-frame ones, dropping some. The table shows about 72,000 clones, with approximately 82% occurring only once. This CDR3 spans 16 amino acids. The V gene lost 5 bases and the J gene lost 1 base, with 18 bases spanning the gap. Germline V gives CDR1 SQVTM, CDR2 ANQGSEA. Material: PBMCs, obtained before nivolumab (anti-PD-1) treatment. This clonotype originated in a person between 35 and 79 years old with oral cavity squamous cell carcinoma. The J gene is TRBJ2-1, the V gene TRBV29-1; D is perhaps TRBD2 (6 bases). CDR3 DNA sequence: TGCAGCGTTATAGGGCCCCTCGGAGGGTCCTACAATGAGCAGTTCTTC. Protein product: CSVIGPLGGSYNEQFF.